Here is one T cell receptor (beta chain) with its context. These data belong to a study of technical replicates of blood from several donors. Germline V gives CDR1 MGHDK, CDR2 SYGVNS. This CDR3 comprises 14 residues. The trim removed 6 bases at V and 6 bases at J, leaving 10 bases unmatched. Profiled with immunoSEQ multiplex PCR; TCRdb holds only in-frame clones, not every one. This table has about 74,000 clones, more than 90% appearing once. This TCR was recovered from a human donor in good health. Sequencing was performed on T cells isolated from PBMCs. The chain uses TRBV25-1 and TRBJ2-7; 8 bases agree with TRBD1. CDR3 bases: TGTGCCAGCAGCTGGGACAGGTTGGTTTCCGAGCAGTACTTC. The encoded protein is CASSWDRLVSEQYF.